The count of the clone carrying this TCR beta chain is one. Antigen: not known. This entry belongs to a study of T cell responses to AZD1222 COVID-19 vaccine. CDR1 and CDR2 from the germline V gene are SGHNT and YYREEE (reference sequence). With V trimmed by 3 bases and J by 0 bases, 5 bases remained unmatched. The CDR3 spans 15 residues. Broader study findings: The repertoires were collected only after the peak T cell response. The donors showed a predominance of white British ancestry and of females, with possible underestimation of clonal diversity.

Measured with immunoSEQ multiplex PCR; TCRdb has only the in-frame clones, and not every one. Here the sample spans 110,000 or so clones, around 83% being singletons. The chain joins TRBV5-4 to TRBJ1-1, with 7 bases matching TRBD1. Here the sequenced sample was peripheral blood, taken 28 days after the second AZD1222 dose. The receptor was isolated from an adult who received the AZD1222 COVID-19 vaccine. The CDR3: CASSSWTGLNTEAFF. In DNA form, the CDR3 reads TGTGCCAGCAGCTCGTGGACAGGATTGAACACTGAAGCTTTCTTT.